Presented here are 2 T cell receptor beta chains from one specimen sequenced in a study of response to subunit inactivated influenza vaccine. TCRdb re-derived calls from the RT-PCR reads in MiXCR, one entry per CDR3 protein. The repertoire holds over 400,000 distinct CDR3 sequences, with approximately 11% as singletons. The sequencing here drew on PBMCs from blood, taken more than 35 days after vaccination. These receptors were obtained from a man aged 45-65 years who received an inactivated influenza vaccine.

This clonotype was observed at least ten times. The genes are TRBV12-3 or TRBV12-4 and TRBJ1-1, with D hard to call. This CDR3 contains 12 residues. V was clipped by 5 bases and J by 1 base, with 5 bases between them. Written as DNA, the CDR3 is TGTGCCAGCAGTGTGTGGAACACTGAAGCTTTCTTT. Translating gives CASSVWNTEAFF.

The chain couples TRBV6-5 to TRBJ2-5; D is uncertain. The CDR3 spans 14 residues. V lost 0 bases and J 6 bases, leaving 11 bases between the germline ends. In germline, CDR1 is MNHEY, CDR2 SVGAGI. The CDR3: CASSYSSGWQTQYF. CDR3 DNA sequence: TGTGCCAGCAGTTACTCGAGTGGGTGGCAGACCCAGTACTTC.